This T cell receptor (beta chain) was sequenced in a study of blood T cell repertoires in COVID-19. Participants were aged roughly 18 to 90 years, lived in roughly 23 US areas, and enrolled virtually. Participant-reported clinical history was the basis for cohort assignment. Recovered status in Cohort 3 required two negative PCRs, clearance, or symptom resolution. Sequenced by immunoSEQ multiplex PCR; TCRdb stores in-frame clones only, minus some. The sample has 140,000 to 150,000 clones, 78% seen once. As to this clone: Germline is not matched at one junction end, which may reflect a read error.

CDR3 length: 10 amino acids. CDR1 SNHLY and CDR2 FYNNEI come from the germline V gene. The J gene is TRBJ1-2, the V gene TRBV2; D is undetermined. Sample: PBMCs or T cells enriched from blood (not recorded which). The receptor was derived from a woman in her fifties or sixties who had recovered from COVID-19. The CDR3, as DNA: TGTGCCAGCAAACAGATTATAAACGCCTTC. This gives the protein CASKQIINAF.